These 8 T cell receptor beta chains were sequenced from one sample in a study of cytomegalovirus exposure and HLA in healthy donors. PCR was performed using 60 Vbeta and 13 Jbeta primers. Profiled with immunoSEQ multiplex PCR; TCRdb holds only in-frame clones, not every one. The table includes about 200,000 clones, 70% to 80% detected once. The source material was PBMCs. The receptors derive from a man aged 40-49 years in good health and CMV-seronegative.

The gene calls are TRBV5-4 and TRBJ1-2; 9 nucleotides agree with TRBD1. CDR3 length equals 15 residues. J was trimmed by 8 bases and V by 4 bases; bases with no gene match: 12. Germline CDR1 and CDR2: SGHNT and YYREEE (reference sequence). CDR3 loop: CASSAETGTGNGYTF. The DNA for the CDR3 is TGTGCCAGCAGCGCGGAGACCGGGACAGGGAACGGCTACACCTTC.

The chain recombines TRBV2 with TRBJ2-5; TRBD1 matches at 11 bases. The CDR3 totals 15 residues. With V trimmed by 4 bases and J by 4 bases, 5 bases remained unmatched. Germline lookup yields CDR1 SNHLY and CDR2 FYNNEI. CDR3 region: CASSAGTGGRETQYF. In nucleotides, the CDR3 is TGTGCCAGCAGTGCTGGGACAGGGGGAAGAGAGACCCAGTACTTC.

This clone was counted once. The CDR3 DNA reads as TGTGCCAGCTCACCACCAGAGGGCGTGGGAACTGAAGCTTTCTTT. Protein: CASSPPEGVGTEAFF. This rearrangement joins TRBV18 to TRBJ1-1; D gene ambiguous. The CDR3 is 15 amino acids. Germline loops: CDR1 KGHSH, CDR2 LQKENI. Trimming removed 0 bases at V and 5 bases at J, with 13 bases between. Variable domain in full (rest from reference TRBV18 and TRBJ1-1): NAGVMQNPRHLVRRRGQEARLRCSPMKGHSHVYWYRQLPEEGLKFMVYLQKENIIDESGMPKERFSAEFPKEGPSILRIQQVVRGDSAAYFCASSPPEGVGTEAFFGQGTRLTVV.

The rearrangement links TRBV6-6 to TRBJ2-7, with D hard to call. Trimming removed 6 bases at V and 2 bases at J, with 8 bases between. Germline CDR1 is MNHNY and CDR2 is SVGAGI (reference sequence). This CDR3 is built from 12 residues. CDR3 DNA sequence: TGTGCCAGCAGCCCTTCCCCCTACGAGCAGTACTTC. This translates into CASSPSPYEQYF.

V usage is TRBV19 and J usage is TRBJ2-2; possible D gene TRBD1, 5 bases. CDR1 and CDR2 (germline): LNHDA, SQIVND (reference sequence). The CDR3 extends over 14 amino acids. V was trimmed by 4 bases and J by 4 bases, leaving 10 bases between them. CDR3 sequence reads: CASSTTGFTGELFF. In DNA, the CDR3 is TGTGCCAGTAGTACCACAGGTTTCACCGGGGAGCTGTTTTTT.

This clone has a handful of counts. CDR3 nucleotides: TGCGCCAGCAGTCCTAGCGGGAGGGCCGCCCGGGGGGAGCAGTACTTC. Its protein product is CASSPSGRAARGEQYF. The rearrangement links TRBV10-1 to TRBJ2-7; TRBD2 aligns across 12 bases. This CDR3 has 16 amino acids. Germline CDR1 and CDR2: WNHNN and SYGVQD (reference sequence). With V trimmed by 5 bases and J by 7 bases, 12 bases remained unmatched.

This clone was counted only a few times. The chain has TRBV7-2 and TRBJ1-4; maybe TRBD1 (6 bases). Germline assignment: CDR1 SGHTA and CDR2 FQGNSA. Between the trimmed V and J ends, which lost 3 bases and 8 bases, there was a span of 13 bases. This CDR3 has 14 amino acids. CDR3 amino acids: CASSFRGGEEKLFF. The CDR3 DNA sequence: TGTGCCAGCAGCTTTCGAGGGGGGGAAGAAAAACTGTTTTTT.

The chain links TRBV15 to TRBJ1-4; D may be TRBD1 (6 bases). CDR3 length: 14 amino acids. The germline V gene encodes CDR1 LNHNV and CDR2 YYDKDF (reference sequence). V was shortened by 1 base and J by 8 bases, with 11 bases between the two germline ends. CDR3 sequence reads: CATSRARGGEKLFF. The DNA for the CDR3 is TGTGCCACCAGCAGAGCAAGGGGGGGCGAAAAACTGTTTTTT.